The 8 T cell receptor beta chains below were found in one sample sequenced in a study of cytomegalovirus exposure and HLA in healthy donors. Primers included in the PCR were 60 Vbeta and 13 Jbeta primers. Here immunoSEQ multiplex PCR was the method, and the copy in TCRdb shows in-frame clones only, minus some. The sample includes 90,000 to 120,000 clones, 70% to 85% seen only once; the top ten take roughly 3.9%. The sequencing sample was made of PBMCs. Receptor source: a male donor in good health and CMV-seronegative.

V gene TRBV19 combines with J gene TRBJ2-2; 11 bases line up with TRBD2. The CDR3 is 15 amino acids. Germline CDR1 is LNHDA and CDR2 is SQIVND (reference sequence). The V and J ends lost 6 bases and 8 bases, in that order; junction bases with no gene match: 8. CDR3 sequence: CASRLAGGPRGELFF. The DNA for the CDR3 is TGTGCCAGTAGATTAGCGGGAGGGCCTCGGGGGGAGCTGTTTTTT.

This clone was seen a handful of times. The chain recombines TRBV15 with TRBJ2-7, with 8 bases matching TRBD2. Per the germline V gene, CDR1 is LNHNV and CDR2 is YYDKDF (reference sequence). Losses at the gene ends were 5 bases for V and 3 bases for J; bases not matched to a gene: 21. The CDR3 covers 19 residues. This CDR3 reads CATSFEKGWSGTSDYEQYF. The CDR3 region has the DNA TGTGCCACCAGCTTCGAGAAGGGGTGGTCCGGGACTAGTGACTACGAGCAGTACTTC.

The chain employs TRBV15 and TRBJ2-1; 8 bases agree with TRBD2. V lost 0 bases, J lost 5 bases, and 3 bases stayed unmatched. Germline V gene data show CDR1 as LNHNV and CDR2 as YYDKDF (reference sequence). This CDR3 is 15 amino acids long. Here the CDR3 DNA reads TGTGCCACCAGCAGAGATAGCGGGGCTCACAATGAGCAGTTCTTC. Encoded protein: CATSRDSGAHNEQFF. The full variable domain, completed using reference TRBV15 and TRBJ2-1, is DAMVIQNPRYQVTQFGKPVTLSCSQTLNHNVMYWYQQKSSQAPKLLFHYYDKDFNNEADTPDNFQSRRPNTSFCFLDIRSPGLGDTAMYLCATSRDSGAHNEQFFGPGTRLTVL.

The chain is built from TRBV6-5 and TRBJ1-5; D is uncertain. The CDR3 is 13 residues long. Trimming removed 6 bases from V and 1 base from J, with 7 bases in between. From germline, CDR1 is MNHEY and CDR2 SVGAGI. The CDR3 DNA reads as TGTGCCAGCAGCGGCAGGAGCAATCAGCCCCAGCATTTT. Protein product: CASSGRSNQPQHF.

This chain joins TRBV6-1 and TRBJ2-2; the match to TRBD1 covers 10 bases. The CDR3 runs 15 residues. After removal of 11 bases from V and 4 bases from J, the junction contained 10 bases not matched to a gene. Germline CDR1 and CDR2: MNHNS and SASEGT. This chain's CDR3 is CAGRRQGAITGELFF. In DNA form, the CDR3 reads TGTGCCGGCCGCAGACAGGGGGCGATCACCGGGGAGCTGTTTTTT.

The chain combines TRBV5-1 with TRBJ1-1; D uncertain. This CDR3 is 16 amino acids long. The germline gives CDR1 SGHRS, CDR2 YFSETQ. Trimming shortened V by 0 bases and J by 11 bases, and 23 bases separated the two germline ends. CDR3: CASSLAVSGSRVGAFF. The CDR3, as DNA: TGCGCCAGCAGCTTGGCCGTTTCGGGGTCGAGGGTGGGGGCTTTCTTT.

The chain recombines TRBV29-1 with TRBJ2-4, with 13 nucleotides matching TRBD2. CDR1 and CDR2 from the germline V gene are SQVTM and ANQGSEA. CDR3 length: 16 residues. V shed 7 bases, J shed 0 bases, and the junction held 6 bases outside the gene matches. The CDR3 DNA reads TGCAGCGCCAAGGGACTAGCGGGAATAGCCAAAAACATTCAGTACTTC. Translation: CSAKGLAGIAKNIQYF.

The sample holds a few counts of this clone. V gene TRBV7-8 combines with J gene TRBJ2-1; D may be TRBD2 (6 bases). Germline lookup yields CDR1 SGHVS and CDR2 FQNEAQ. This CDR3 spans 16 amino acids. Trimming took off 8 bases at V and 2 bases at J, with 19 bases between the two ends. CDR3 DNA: TGTGCCAGCGAATCACGGAGTAGCGGTACCTACAATGAGCAGTTCTTC. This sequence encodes CASESRSSGTYNEQFF.